These T cell receptor beta chains were read from a single sample in a study of T cell responses to AZD1222 COVID-19 vaccine. Clones were sequenced by immunoSEQ multiplex PCR, and TCRdb holds only the in-frame ones, with some missing. The sample lists about 150,000 clones, 88% occurring once. The specimen was peripheral blood, collected on day 0 of AZD1222 vaccination. The receptors shown here come from an adult in good health. CDR3s include the opening cysteine and the closing phenylalanine or tryptophan. Fields, in order: CDR3 DNA, CDR3 protein, V gene, clone size, J gene, D gene. D genes are given only for firm matches. Part of the rows lack a size; the others show once, few, many or a class for expanded clones.

CDR3nt: TGCGCCAGCAGCTTCGACATAGGGTATGGGGAACTGTTTTTT; CDR3aa: CASSFDIGYGELFF; v_gene: TRBV5-1; abundance: .; j_gene: TRBJ1-4; d_gene: .
CDR3nt: TGTGCCAGCTCACCAAGACAGGGGTCCTACGAGCAGTACTTC; CDR3aa: CASSPRQGSYEQYF; v_gene: TRBV18; abundance: once; j_gene: TRBJ2-7; d_gene: TRBD1
CDR3nt: TGCAGTGCTAGTGGGGTCCTCTTGGGGGCAGAGACCCAGTACTTC; CDR3aa: CSASGVLLGAETQYF; v_gene: TRBV20-1; abundance: .; j_gene: TRBJ2-5; d_gene: .
CDR3nt: TGTGCCAGCAGCGCCCCCGGAGGGGTTGGAAACACCATATATTTT; CDR3aa: CASSAPGGVGNTIYF; v_gene: TRBV7-2; abundance: .; j_gene: TRBJ1-3; d_gene: .
CDR3nt: TGTGCCAGCAGCCAAGATCTCGGACTAGGACTCGATGAGCAGTTCTTC; CDR3aa: CASSQDLGLGLDEQFF; v_gene: TRBV3-1/TRBV3-2; abundance: .; j_gene: TRBJ2-1; d_gene: TRBD2
CDR3nt: TGTGCCAGCGCTGTTCAGGGAAGGGAAAAACTGTTTTTT; CDR3aa: CASAVQGREKLFF; v_gene: TRBV27; abundance: .; j_gene: TRBJ1-4; d_gene: .
CDR3nt: TGTGCCAGCAGTTACGGGAGCGGGGGGGCTTTAAATGAGCAGTTCTTC; CDR3aa: CASSYGSGGALNEQFF; v_gene: TRBV6-2/TRBV6-3; abundance: .; j_gene: TRBJ2-1; d_gene: TRBD2
CDR3nt: TGTGCCAGCAGTCCCGGACAGGGGGCCTACAATGAGCAGTTCTTC; CDR3aa: CASSPGQGAYNEQFF; v_gene: TRBV6-6; abundance: once; j_gene: TRBJ2-1; d_gene: TRBD1
CDR3nt: TGCGCCAGCAGCCTCGACGGGGCCCCCGACACCGGGGAGCTGTTTTTT; CDR3aa: CASSLDGAPDTGELFF; v_gene: TRBV4-3; abundance: .; j_gene: TRBJ2-2; d_gene: .
CDR3nt: TGTGCCAGCAGCCTTTTCCCCGACGGCTACACCTTC; CDR3aa: CASSLFPDGYTF; v_gene: TRBV2; abundance: .; j_gene: TRBJ1-2; d_gene: .
CDR3nt: TGTGCCAGCAGCCTGCCGGGACACTATTTCTACGAGCAGTACTTC; CDR3aa: CASSLPGHYFYEQYF; v_gene: TRBV7-2; abundance: .; j_gene: TRBJ2-7; d_gene: .
CDR3nt: TGTGCCAGCAGCCTTACGGGACAGGGCACCATAGGATACGAGCAGTACTTC; CDR3aa: CASSLTGQGTIGYEQYF; v_gene: TRBV11-2; abundance: .; j_gene: TRBJ2-7; d_gene: TRBD1
CDR3nt: TGTGCCAGCAGCAAAATAGCGGGGCACTCCTACGAGCAGTACTTC; CDR3aa: CASSKIAGHSYEQYF; v_gene: TRBV21-1; abundance: .; j_gene: TRBJ2-7; d_gene: .
CDR3nt: TGTGCCAGCAGCGTAGGTGGGGCCTCTGGGGCCAACGTCCTGACTTTC; CDR3aa: CASSVGGASGANVLTF; v_gene: TRBV9; abundance: .; j_gene: TRBJ2-6; d_gene: .
CDR3nt: TGTGCCAGCAGACCCTCAGGGTTCGGTGGCTACACCTTC; CDR3aa: CASRPSGFGGYTF; v_gene: TRBV6-5; abundance: .; j_gene: TRBJ1-2; d_gene: .
CDR3nt: TGTGCCAGCAGCTCGGGCCTCGGCTCTGGAAACACCATATATTTT; CDR3aa: CASSSGLGSGNTIYF; v_gene: TRBV7-8; abundance: .; j_gene: TRBJ1-3; d_gene: .
CDR3nt: TGTGCCAGCTCACCTTACCGGGACAGGGGAGATGGCTACACCTTC; CDR3aa: CASSPYRDRGDGYTF; v_gene: TRBV18; abundance: .; j_gene: TRBJ1-2; d_gene: TRBD1
CDR3nt: TGTGCCAGCAGCCCGACAGGGGGCAGTTGGGAGACCCAGTACTTC; CDR3aa: CASSPTGGSWETQYF; v_gene: TRBV2; abundance: .; j_gene: TRBJ2-5; d_gene: TRBD1
CDR3nt: TGTGCCAGCAGTCCCGATATTTTCGAGCAGTACTTC; CDR3aa: CASSPDIFEQYF; v_gene: TRBV28; abundance: .; j_gene: TRBJ2-7; d_gene: .
CDR3nt: TGTGCCAGCAGTGCGACAGGAGGTGGCTACACCTTC; CDR3aa: CASSATGGGYTF; v_gene: TRBV6-4; abundance: .; j_gene: TRBJ1-2; d_gene: .
CDR3nt: TGTGCCAGCAGCCAAGGGCTTGGGGCCCCCGGGCAAAAACTGTTTTTT; CDR3aa: CASSQGLGAPGQKLFF; v_gene: TRBV14; abundance: .; j_gene: TRBJ1-4; d_gene: .
CDR3nt: TGTGCCACCCGAGGGACAGGGGGAAACAATGAGCAGTTCTTC; CDR3aa: CATRGTGGNNEQFF; v_gene: TRBV7-9; abundance: .; j_gene: TRBJ2-1; d_gene: TRBD1
CDR3nt: TGTGCCAGCAGCGGACACGGGTCTTCCTACGAGCAGTACTTC; CDR3aa: CASSGHGSSYEQYF; v_gene: TRBV7-2; abundance: .; j_gene: TRBJ2-7; d_gene: .
CDR3nt: TGTGCCAGCAGCCAAGATTATAGCTTGAACACTGAAGCTTTCTTT; CDR3aa: CASSQDYSLNTEAFF; v_gene: TRBV4-2; abundance: .; j_gene: TRBJ1-1; d_gene: .
CDR3nt: TGTGCCACCAGCAGAGCCCCTTCGGGGCGGGATGAAGCTTTCTTT; CDR3aa: CATSRAPSGRDEAFF; v_gene: TRBV15; abundance: .; j_gene: TRBJ1-1; d_gene: .
CDR3nt: TGTGCCAGCAGCCGGGAACCTAACTATGGCTACACCTTC; CDR3aa: CASSREPNYGYTF; v_gene: TRBV14; abundance: few; j_gene: TRBJ1-2; d_gene: .
CDR3nt: TGTGCCAGCAGTGAGGGGGGCGCGGACTATGGCTACACCTTC; CDR3aa: CASSEGGADYGYTF; v_gene: TRBV2; abundance: .; j_gene: TRBJ1-2; d_gene: .
CDR3nt: TGTGCCAGCAGCTTGTACAGGGCGATAGATACGCAGTATTTT; CDR3aa: CASSLYRAIDTQYF; v_gene: TRBV5-4; abundance: .; j_gene: TRBJ2-3; d_gene: .
CDR3nt: TGTGCCAGCAGCCCCGGGGGACTCCTCGCAAACATTCAGTACTTC; CDR3aa: CASSPGGLLANIQYF; v_gene: TRBV14; abundance: .; j_gene: TRBJ2-4; d_gene: .
CDR3nt: TGTGCCAGCAGAGCCCCGGGACAGGGCACTGAAGCTTTCTTT; CDR3aa: CASRAPGQGTEAFF; v_gene: TRBV6-5; abundance: .; j_gene: TRBJ1-1; d_gene: TRBD1
CDR3nt: TGTGCCAGCAGCCAACAGGGTTTCGGTCAGCCCCAGCATTTT; CDR3aa: CASSQQGFGQPQHF; v_gene: TRBV3-1/TRBV3-2; abundance: once; j_gene: TRBJ1-5; d_gene: .
CDR3nt: TGTGCCAGCAAACAGAACACTGAAGCTTTCTTT; CDR3aa: CASKQNTEAFF; v_gene: TRBV2; abundance: .; j_gene: TRBJ1-1; d_gene: .
CDR3nt: TGCGCCAGCAGCGCGGACAGGGGAAACTACGAGCAGTACTTC; CDR3aa: CASSADRGNYEQYF; v_gene: TRBV5-1; abundance: .; j_gene: TRBJ2-7; d_gene: TRBD1
CDR3nt: TGTGCCAGCTCACCACCGGTTGGGCAGAACACTGAAGCTTTCTTT; CDR3aa: CASSPPVGQNTEAFF; v_gene: TRBV18; abundance: .; j_gene: TRBJ1-1; d_gene: .
CDR3nt: TGTGCCAGCAGCCCCTTGAGGGGGTCCTACGAGCAGTACTTC; CDR3aa: CASSPLRGSYEQYF; v_gene: TRBV5-6; abundance: .; j_gene: TRBJ2-7; d_gene: .
CDR3nt: TGTGCCAGCAGCGGACAGCAAGAGACCCAGTACTTC; CDR3aa: CASSGQQETQYF; v_gene: TRBV12-3/TRBV12-4; abundance: .; j_gene: TRBJ2-5; d_gene: .
CDR3nt: TGTGCCAGTAGTATATGGGGCAGACAGCTGAACACTGAAGCTTTCTTT; CDR3aa: CASSIWGRQLNTEAFF; v_gene: TRBV19; abundance: .; j_gene: TRBJ1-1; d_gene: .
CDR3nt: TGTGCCAGCAGCTTGGCCTTAGGGACTAGCGGCACAGATACGCAGTATTTT; CDR3aa: CASSLALGTSGTDTQYF; v_gene: TRBV5-4; abundance: .; j_gene: TRBJ2-3; d_gene: TRBD2
CDR3nt: TGCAGCGTTGAAGTTCAGGGACTGAACACTGAAGCTTTCTTT; CDR3aa: CSVEVQGLNTEAFF; v_gene: TRBV29-1; abundance: .; j_gene: TRBJ1-1; d_gene: .
CDR3nt: TGTGCCAGCTCACCAGGGCCGAACACTGAAGCTTTCTTT; CDR3aa: CASSPGPNTEAFF; v_gene: TRBV18; abundance: .; j_gene: TRBJ1-1; d_gene: .
CDR3nt: TGTGCCAGCAGCCCGACAGAGGGGGATAATTCACCCCTCCACTTT; CDR3aa: CASSPTEGDNSPLHF; v_gene: TRBV7-8; abundance: .; j_gene: TRBJ1-6; d_gene: .
CDR3nt: TGTGCCAGCAGCCTCCAGGGGGACGGGTCCGGGGAGCTGTTTTTT; CDR3aa: CASSLQGDGSGELFF; v_gene: TRBV9; abundance: .; j_gene: TRBJ2-2; d_gene: TRBD1
CDR3nt: TGTGCCAGCAGCGAAAAGCGGGGGGAATACAATGAGCAGTTCTTC; CDR3aa: CASSEKRGEYNEQFF; v_gene: TRBV5-4; abundance: .; j_gene: TRBJ2-1; d_gene: TRBD2
CDR3nt: TGTGCCAGCTCACCAGAGACAGGGGGAGGGTCACCCCTCCACTTT; CDR3aa: CASSPETGGGSPLHF; v_gene: TRBV18; abundance: .; j_gene: TRBJ1-6; d_gene: TRBD1
CDR3nt: TGTGCCAGTAGTATAGGCAGGGGGTATGAGCAGTTCTTC; CDR3aa: CASSIGRGYEQFF; v_gene: TRBV19; abundance: .; j_gene: TRBJ2-1; d_gene: TRBD1
CDR3nt: TGTGCCAGCAGTTACTCGGAGGGCTCTGGAAACACCATATATTTT; CDR3aa: CASSYSEGSGNTIYF; v_gene: TRBV6-6; abundance: .; j_gene: TRBJ1-3; d_gene: .
CDR3nt: TGTGCCAGCAGCTTACGTCGAACAGGGGTAGGCTATGGCTACACCTTC; CDR3aa: CASSLRRTGVGYGYTF; v_gene: TRBV13; abundance: .; j_gene: TRBJ1-2; d_gene: TRBD1
CDR3nt: TGTGCCAGTTCTAGGGGGGGGAGGACAGATACGCAGTATTTT; CDR3aa: CASSRGGRTDTQYF; v_gene: TRBV2; abundance: .; j_gene: TRBJ2-3; d_gene: .